Below, 3 T cell receptor beta chains from the same sample are listed, as sequenced in a study of blood T cells in healthy people across ages. Through a sample-barcoded 5' primer and a J-beta primer mix, a second PCR was run for roughly 6 to 11 cycles. TCRdb passed the 5' RACE reads through MiXCR, listing each CDR3 protein once. There are 1.5 million to 2 million distinct CDR3 sequences in the sample; around 50% occur only once, and roughly 2.1% lies in the top ten. The source material was blood. The receptors were gathered from a woman between 40 and 50 years old in good health.

This chain links TRBV7-9 with TRBJ1-5; possible D gene TRBD1, 5 bases. Between the trimmed V and J ends, which lost 5 bases and 0 bases, there was a span of 14 bases. The germline V gene has CDR1 SEHNR and CDR2 FQNEAQ (reference sequence). The CDR3 is made up of 16 amino acids. CDR3 in DNA: TGTGCCAGCAGCCGTACGTCGGGGCATAGCAATCAGCCCCAGCATTTT. Protein sequence: CASSRTSGHSNQPQHF.

The chain employs TRBV20-1 and TRBJ2-3; 9 nucleotides agree with TRBD2. Germline trimming cut 6 bases from V and 4 bases from J; bases unmatched to any gene: 17. The CDR3 covers 17 residues. CDR1 and CDR2 (germline): DFQATT, SNEGSKA (reference sequence). CDR3 region: CSAGGELAGGAADTQYF. The CDR3 DNA follows: TGCAGTGCCGGAGGAGAGTTGGCGGGGGGGGCAGCAGATACGCAGTATTTT.

This sequence joins TRBV29-1 and TRBJ1-6; the D is unclear. Trimming pared 7 bases from V and 10 bases from J, leaving 14 bases between. The germline V gene has CDR1 SQVTM and CDR2 ANQGSEA. CDR3 length equals 12 residues. The CDR3 region has the DNA TGCAGCGCTAGAGACCCAGGATCACCCCTCCACTTT. Translated, it gives CSARDPGSPLHF.